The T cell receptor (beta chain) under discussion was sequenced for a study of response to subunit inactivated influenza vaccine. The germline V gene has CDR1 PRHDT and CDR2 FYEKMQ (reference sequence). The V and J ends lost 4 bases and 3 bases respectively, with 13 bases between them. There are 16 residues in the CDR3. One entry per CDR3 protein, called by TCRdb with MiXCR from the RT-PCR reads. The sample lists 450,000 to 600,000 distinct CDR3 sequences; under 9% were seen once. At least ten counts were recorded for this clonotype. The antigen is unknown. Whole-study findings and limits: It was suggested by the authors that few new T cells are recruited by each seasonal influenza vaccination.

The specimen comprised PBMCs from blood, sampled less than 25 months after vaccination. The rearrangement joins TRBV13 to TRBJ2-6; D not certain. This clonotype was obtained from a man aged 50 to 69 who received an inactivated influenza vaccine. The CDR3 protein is CASSSGSRSGANVLTF. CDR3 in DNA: TGTGCCAGCAGCTCCGGGTCACGCAGTGGGGCCAACGTCCTGACTTTC.